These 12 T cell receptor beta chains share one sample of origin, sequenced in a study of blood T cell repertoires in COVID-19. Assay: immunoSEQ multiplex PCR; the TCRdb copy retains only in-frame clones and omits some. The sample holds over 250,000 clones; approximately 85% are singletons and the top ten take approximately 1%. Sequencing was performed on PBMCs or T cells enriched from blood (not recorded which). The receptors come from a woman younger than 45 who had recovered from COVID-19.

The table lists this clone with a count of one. CDR3 nucleotide sequence: TGTGCCAGTAGTATCGCTAGCGGGAGTCTCACCGGGGAGCTGTTTTTT. Amino acids: CASSIASGSLTGELFF. The chain has TRBV19 and TRBJ2-2; 10 nucleotides agree with TRBD2. This CDR3 contains 16 residues. Germline values: CDR1 LNHDA, CDR2 SQIVND (reference sequence). The trim removed 3 bases at V and 4 bases at J, leaving 5 bases unmatched.

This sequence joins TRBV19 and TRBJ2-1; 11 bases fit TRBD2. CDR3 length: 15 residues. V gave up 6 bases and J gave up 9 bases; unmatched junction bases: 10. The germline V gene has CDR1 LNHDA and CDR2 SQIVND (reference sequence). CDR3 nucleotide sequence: TGTGCCAGTAGGAGGCAACTAGCGGGGGTAGGTGAGCAGTTCTTC. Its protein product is CASRRQLAGVGEQFF.

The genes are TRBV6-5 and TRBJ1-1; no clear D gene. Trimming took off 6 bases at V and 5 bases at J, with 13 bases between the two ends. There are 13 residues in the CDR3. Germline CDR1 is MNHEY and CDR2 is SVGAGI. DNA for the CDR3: TGTGCCAGCAGACCCCCGCGGAGGACTGAAGCTTTCTTT. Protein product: CASRPPRRTEAFF.

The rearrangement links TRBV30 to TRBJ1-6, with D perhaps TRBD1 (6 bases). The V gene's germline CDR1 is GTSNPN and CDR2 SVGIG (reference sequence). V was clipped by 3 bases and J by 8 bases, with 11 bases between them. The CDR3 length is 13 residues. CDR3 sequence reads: CAWSLPGDSPLHF. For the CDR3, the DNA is TGTGCCTGGAGCTTACCAGGGGATTCACCCCTCCACTTT.

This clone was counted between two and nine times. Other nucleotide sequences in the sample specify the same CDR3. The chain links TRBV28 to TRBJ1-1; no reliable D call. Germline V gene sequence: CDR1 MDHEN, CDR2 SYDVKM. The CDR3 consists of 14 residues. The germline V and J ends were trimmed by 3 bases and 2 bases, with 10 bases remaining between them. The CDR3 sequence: CASSFRGSNTEAFF. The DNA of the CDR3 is TGTGCCAGCAGTTTCCGAGGGAGCAACACTGAAGCTTTCTTT.

This chain's CDR3 is CASSRTNPYEQYF. In nucleotides, the CDR3 is TGTGCCAGCAGTAGGACAAATCCCTACGAGCAGTACTTC. The chain couples TRBV6-5 to TRBJ2-7, with a tentative D call TRBD1 (5 bases). Germline V gene lookup returns CDR1 MNHEY and CDR2 SVGAGI. The V gene lost 5 bases and the J gene lost 2 bases, with 10 bases spanning the gap. The CDR3 consists of 13 residues.

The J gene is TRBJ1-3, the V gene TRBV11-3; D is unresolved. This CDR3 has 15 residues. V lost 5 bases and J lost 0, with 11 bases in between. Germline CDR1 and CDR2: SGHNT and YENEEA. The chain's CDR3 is CASSTRRDSGNTIYF. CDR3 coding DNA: TGTGCCAGCAGCACCCGACGGGACTCTGGAAACACCATATATTTT.

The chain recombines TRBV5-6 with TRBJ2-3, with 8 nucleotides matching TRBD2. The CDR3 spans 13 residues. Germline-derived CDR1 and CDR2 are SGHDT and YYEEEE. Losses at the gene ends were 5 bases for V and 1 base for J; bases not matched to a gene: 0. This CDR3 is CASRLAGTDTQYF. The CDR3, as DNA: TGTGCCAGCAGACTAGCGGGCACAGATACGCAGTATTTT.

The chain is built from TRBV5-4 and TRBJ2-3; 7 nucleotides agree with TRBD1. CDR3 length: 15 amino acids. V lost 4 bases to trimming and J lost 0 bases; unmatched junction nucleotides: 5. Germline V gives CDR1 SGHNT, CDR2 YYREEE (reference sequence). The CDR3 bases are TGTGCCAGCAGCCCAGGGACAGCTAGCACAGATACGCAGTATTTT. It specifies CASSPGTASTDTQYF. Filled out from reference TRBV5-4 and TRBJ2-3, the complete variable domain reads ETGVTQSPTHLIKTRGQQVTLRCSSQSGHNTVSWYQQALGQGPQFIFQYYREEENGRGNFPPRFSGLQFPNYSSELNVNALELDDSALYLCASSPGTASTDTQYFGPGTRLTVL.

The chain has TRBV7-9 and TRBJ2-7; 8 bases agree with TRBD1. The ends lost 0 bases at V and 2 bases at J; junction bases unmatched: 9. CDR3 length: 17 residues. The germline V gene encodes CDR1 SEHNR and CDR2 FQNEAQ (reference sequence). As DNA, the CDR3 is TGTGCCAGCAGCTTAGCCTTGCAGGGGGCTTTCCCCTACGAGCAGTACTTC. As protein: CASSLALQGAFPYEQYF.

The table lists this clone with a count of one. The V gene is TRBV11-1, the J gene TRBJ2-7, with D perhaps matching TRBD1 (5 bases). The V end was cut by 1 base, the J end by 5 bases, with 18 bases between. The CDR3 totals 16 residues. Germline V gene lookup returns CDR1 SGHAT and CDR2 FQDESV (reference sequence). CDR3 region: CASSLGSGAGYHEQYF. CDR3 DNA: TGTGCCAGCAGCTTAGGATCTGGGGCAGGGTACCACGAGCAGTACTTC.

This CDR3 is CASSLPVSGGAETQYF. The CDR3 DNA reads as TGTGCCAGCAGCTTGCCGGTGAGCGGGGGGGCAGAGACCCAGTACTTC. The rearrangement uses TRBV7-2 and TRBJ2-5; 10 nucleotides line up with TRBD2. Germline CDR1 SGHTA, CDR2 FQGNSA. The V gene end was trimmed by 3 bases and the J gene end by 4 bases; junction bases not matched to a gene: 8. The CDR3 has 16 residues.